This TCR beta chain is drawn from a study of blood T cell repertoires in COVID-19. Study information: Samples of COVID-19 (acute and convalescent) were obtained from the United States, Italy and Spain.

Using immunoSEQ multiplex PCR, the repertoire was profiled, and TCRdb retains in-frame clones only, with some absent. The table shows about 210,000 clones, with approximately 75% occurring only once. Participants were aged roughly 18 to 90 years, lived in some 23 US areas, and enrolled virtually. Participant reports of clinical history set cohort assignment. Sequencing input: PBMCs or T cells enriched from blood (not recorded which). The TCR was taken from a man aged 40-55 years who had recovered from COVID-19.

In DNA form, the CDR3 reads TGTGCCTGGAGTTCTAGCGGGGTATCCTACAATGAGCAGTTCTTC. This gives the protein CAWSSSGVSYNEQFF. The chain is built from TRBV30 and TRBJ2-1; 9 nucleotides line up with TRBD2. The germline V gene has CDR1 GTSNPN and CDR2 SVGIG (reference sequence). CDR3 size: 15 residues. Trimming removed 2 bases from V and 1 base from J; junction bases left unmatched: 3.